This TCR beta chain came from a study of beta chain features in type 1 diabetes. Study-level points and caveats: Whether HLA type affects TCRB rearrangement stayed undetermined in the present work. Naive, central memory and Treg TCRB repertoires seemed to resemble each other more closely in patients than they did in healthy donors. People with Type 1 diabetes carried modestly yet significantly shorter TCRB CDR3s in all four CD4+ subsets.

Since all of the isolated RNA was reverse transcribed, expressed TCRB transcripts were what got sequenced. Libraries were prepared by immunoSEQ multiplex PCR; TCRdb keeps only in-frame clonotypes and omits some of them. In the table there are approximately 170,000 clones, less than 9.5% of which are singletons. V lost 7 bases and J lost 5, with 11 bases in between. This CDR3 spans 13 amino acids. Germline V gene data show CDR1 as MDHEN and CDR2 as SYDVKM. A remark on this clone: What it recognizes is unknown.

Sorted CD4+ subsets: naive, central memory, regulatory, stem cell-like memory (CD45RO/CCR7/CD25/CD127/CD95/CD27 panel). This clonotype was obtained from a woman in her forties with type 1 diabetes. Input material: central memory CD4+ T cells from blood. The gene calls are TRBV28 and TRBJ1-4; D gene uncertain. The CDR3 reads CASISTVNEKLFF. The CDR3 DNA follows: TGTGCCAGCATTTCTACAGTCAATGAAAAACTGTTTTTT.